This TCR beta chain was recovered during a study of regulatory dendritic cells for organ transplantation. Study-level findings and limits: Naive T cells showed high diversity, memory cells less, memory CD8+ least. Alloreactive memory CD8+ T cell pools varied considerably between individuals.

This clone showed up just a few times. Its antigen is as yet unknown. CFSE-labeled sorted T cells met regulatory or mature dendritic cells for around five days. FACS sorted CD4+ or CD8+ T cells into CD45RA+ naive and CD45RO+ memory. Assay: immunoSEQ multiplex PCR; the TCRdb copy retains only in-frame clones and omits some. Counted here are about 3,500 clones, 45% to 65% occurring once; the ten biggest clones make up less than 25%. This CDR3 has 13 residues. Deletions cut 2 bases from V and 5 bases from J, with 10 bases between. Germline CDR1 and CDR2: PRHDT and FYEKMQ (reference sequence). The sequence came from a human donor in good health. The specimen sequenced was memory CD8+ T cells from blood cultured with dendritic cells. Described subset: CD45RO+ memory T cells. The J gene is TRBJ2-7, the V gene TRBV13; D is perhaps TRBD1 (6 bases). The CDR3 here is CASSLSGDNEQYF. CDR3 nucleotides: TGTGCCAGCAGCTTATCAGGGGACAACGAGCAGTACTTC.